This T cell receptor (beta chain) stems from a study of breast tumors, draining lymph nodes, adjacent tissues. Points from the study as a whole: Tumor TCR diversity was below lymph nodes but above nontumor tissue.

TCRdb re-called the multiplex PCR reads with MiXCR, one entry per CDR3 protein. This sample yields more than 80,000 distinct CDR3 sequences, of which roughly 29% are seen a single time; approximately 5.3% belongs to the top ten. Samples came from axillary lymph nodes draining the breast cancer. Unmatched junction bases numbered 4, after V lost 3 bases and J lost 2 bases. Looked up from germline, CDR1 is LNHDA and CDR2 is SQIVND (reference sequence). This CDR3 contains 15 residues. The table lists this clonotype with many counts. What it recognizes is unknown. The material sequenced was axillary lymph node tissue. This rearrangement joins TRBV19 to TRBJ1-5; 7 nucleotides match TRBD1. The origin of this receptor is a female donor with breast cancer. Some clones in this sample may be carry-over from other donors' samples. The CDR3 nucleotides read TGTGCCAGTAGTATTAGAGACAGGGGCAATCAGCCCCAGCATTTT. Translating it yields CASSIRDRGNQPQHF.